These 26 T cell receptor beta chains originate from one sample sequenced in a study of T cells after posttransplantation cyclophosphamide. Method: immunoSEQ multiplex PCR; TCRdb's copy keeps in-frame clones and lacks some. Singletons are absent from the sample, which has more than 40,000 clones. Sequences were obtained from PBMCs. Receptors originate from a middle-aged man in good health, CMV-negative, and a related stem cell transplant donor.

This clone was observed at least ten times. V gene TRBV7-6 combines with J gene TRBJ2-7, with a weak D call TRBD2 (5 bases). V lost 1 base to trimming and J lost 5 bases, with 12 bases between them. CDR1 is SGHVS, CDR2 FNYEAQ, per germline. The CDR3 runs to 14 residues. CDR3 nucleotide sequence: TGTGCCAGCAGCTTAGGAGGGAGTAGCCACGAGCAGTACTTC. Protein sequence: CASSLGGSSHEQYF.

There are many counts of this clone. The rearrangement uses TRBV9 and TRBJ2-3, with 9 bases that match TRBD2. J lost 1 base, V lost 0 bases, and 9 bases had no gene match. This CDR3 has 18 amino acids. Per germline, CDR1 SGDLS and CDR2 YYNGEE. CDR3 DNA sequence: TGTGCCAGCAGCGTAGCTCCTCCTAGCGGGACGGGCACAGATACGCAGTATTTT. Translating it yields CASSVAPPSGTGTDTQYF.

This clone was observed many times. This chain connects TRBV29-1 to TRBJ1-2; D gene unclear. Germline V gene data show CDR1 as SQVTM and CDR2 as ANQGSEA. This CDR3 region has 14 residues. V gave up 2 bases and J gave up 8 bases, with 18 bases separating them. The CDR3 reads CSVETQSGVEGYTF. The CDR3 region has the DNA TGCAGCGTTGAAACCCAATCCGGAGTGGAGGGCTACACCTTC.

The sample holds many counts of this clone. This rearrangement joins TRBV28 to TRBJ2-3; D possibly corresponds to TRBD1 (6 bases). The CDR3 consists of 15 residues. Trimming removed 2 bases at V and 0 bases at J, with 9 bases between. Looked up from germline, CDR1 is MDHEN and CDR2 is SYDVKM. CDR3 loop: CASSLGQGSTDTQYF. In nucleotides, the CDR3 is TGTGCCAGCAGTTTAGGGCAGGGGAGCACAGATACGCAGTATTTT.

This clone was counted many times. The chain uses TRBV6-6 and TRBJ2-7, with 10 bases matching TRBD2. The CDR3 loop spans 13 amino acids. J gave up 6 bases and V 5 bases, and 4 bases lay outside the gene matches. Germline-derived CDR1 and CDR2 are MNHNY and SVGAGI (reference sequence). CDR3 amino acids: CASSTRTSGEQYF. CDR3 nucleotides: TGTGCCAGCAGTACCCGGACTAGCGGCGAGCAGTACTTC.

This clone was seen at least ten times. The rearrangement uses TRBV27 and TRBJ2-1; 14 positions match TRBD2. CDR1 is MNHEY and CDR2 is SMNVEV in the germline V gene (reference sequence). The CDR3 has 17 amino acids. J gave up 2 bases and V 6 bases, and 6 bases lay outside the gene matches. Here the CDR3 DNA reads TGTGCCAGCAGCCGAGGACTAGCGGGAGGCGCCTACAATGAGCAGTTCTTC. Its protein product is CASSRGLAGGAYNEQFF.

This clone has a count of ten or more. The rearrangement links TRBV9 to TRBJ1-3; D is perhaps TRBD1 (5 bases). Trimming removed 0 bases at V and 4 bases at J, with 14 bases between. The CDR3 runs 16 residues. From germline, CDR1 is SGDLS and CDR2 YYNGEE. CDR3 in amino acids: CASSVAPVRAGNTIYF. The CDR3 coding sequence is TGTGCCAGCAGCGTAGCTCCCGTCAGGGCCGGAAACACCATATATTTT.

A few counts support this clone. The chain couples TRBV23-1 to TRBJ2-5, with 11 nucleotides matching TRBD1. TRBV23-1 is an ORF, and what it does is uncertain. The CDR3 has 14 residues. The J segment lost 5 bases and the V segment lost 6 bases, leaving 5 bases of the junction unmatched. The CDR3 DNA reads as TGCGCCAGCAGCCCTAGGGACAGGGGGGAGACCCAGTACTTC. This translates into CASSPRDRGETQYF.

This clone was counted ten times or more. The chain links TRBV7-2 to TRBJ2-7; 9 bases match TRBD2. In germline, CDR1 is SGHTA, CDR2 FQGNSA. V shed 1 base and J 2 bases; nucleotides not matched to a gene: 3. The CDR3 has 15 amino acids. CDR3 nucleotides: TGTGCCAGCAGCTTAGGGTCTAGCGGGACCTACGAGCAGTACTTC. The encoded protein is CASSLGSSGTYEQYF.

The sample holds many counts of this clone. The chain recombines TRBV7-9 with TRBJ2-3; 10 bases align to TRBD1. CDR3 length: 14 residues. Germline V CDR1 and CDR2: SEHNR, FQNEAQ (reference sequence). V was clipped by 5 bases and J by 5 bases; unmatched bases: 4. The chain's CDR3 is CASSRDRGGDTQYF. As DNA, the CDR3 is TGTGCCAGCAGCAGGGACAGGGGTGGAGATACGCAGTATTTT.

This clone showed up just a few times. The V call is TRBV27, the J call TRBJ2-5; 11 bases are shared with TRBD2. J lost 2 bases, V lost 6 bases, and 8 bases had no gene match. The germline V gene has CDR1 MNHEY and CDR2 SMNVEV (reference sequence). CDR3 length: 16 amino acids. CDR3 in DNA: TGTGCCAGCAGCTATACTAGCGGGAGTTATCAAGAGACCCAGTACTTC. Amino acids: CASSYTSGSYQETQYF.

This clone has at least ten counts. The chain couples TRBV21-1 to TRBJ1-2; no DNA check was done on the table's D call, TRBD1. TRBV21-1 is assigned pseudogene status. This CDR3 is built from 15 residues. The CDR3 reads CASILWGTPSFGYTF. CDR3 nucleotides: TGTGCCAGCATCCTATGGGGGACACCGTCGTTTGGCTACACCTTC.

This clone was found many times. The CDR3: CTSSRSREGPIPTYEQYF. As DNA, the CDR3 is TGCACCAGCAGCCGCTCGCGGGAGGGCCCCATCCCAACCTACGAGCAGTACTTC. This chain links TRBV1 with TRBJ2-7; TRBD2, the table's D call, was not compared with the DNA. TRBV1 is a recognized pseudogene. The CDR3 has 18 amino acids.

The rearrangement uses TRBV21-1 and TRBJ1-6; TRBD1, as called in the table, went unchecked against the DNA. TRBV21-1 is an annotated pseudogene. There are 20 residues in the CDR3. The CDR3 DNA sequence: TGTGCCAGCAGCAACCCCCTACCGGGACAGGGGGCGCGAACCGATTCACCCCTCCACTTT. Its protein product is CASSNPLPGQGARTDSPLHF.

This clone has a count of ten or more. This chain links TRBV19 with TRBJ2-5; 9 positions agree with TRBD1. The CDR3 consists of 14 residues. J lost 3 bases, V lost 5 bases, and 4 bases had no gene match. Germline lookup yields CDR1 LNHDA and CDR2 SQIVND (reference sequence). DNA of the CDR3: TGTGCCAGTAGTTTTGGACAGGGGAAAGAGACCCAGTACTTC. It translates to CASSFGQGKETQYF.

This clone showed up many times. V is TRBV30 and J is TRBJ2-7; TRBD2 agrees at 12 bases. Germline CDR1 and CDR2: GTSNPN and SVGIG (reference sequence). The CDR3 runs 18 residues. J lost 4 bases, V lost 7 bases, and 20 bases had no gene match. CDR3 loop: CAYDGARSVTSGRYEQYF. For the CDR3, the DNA is TGTGCCTATGATGGGGCCAGGTCGGTAACTAGCGGGAGGTACGAGCAGTACTTC.

This clone was found many times. The chain links TRBV6-4 to TRBJ2-1, with 12 bases that match TRBD1. The CDR3 runs 14 residues. The J segment lost 9 bases and the V segment lost 2 bases, leaving 2 bases of the junction unmatched. Germline V CDR1 and CDR2: MRHNA, SNTAGT. CDR3 DNA: TGTGCCAGCAGTGACGGGACAGGGGGCGCTGAGCAGTTCTTC. Protein product: CASSDGTGGAEQFF.

The V and J genes are TRBV9 and TRBJ2-5; 10 nucleotides align to TRBD2. The J call may not be correct, given that the DNA end is closer to TRBJ2-7. CDR3 size: 14 residues. Germline V lookup: CDR1 SGDLS, CDR2 YYNGEE. The CDR3 protein is CASSPGLADYEQYF. In nucleotides, the CDR3 is TGTGCCAGCAGCCCTGGACTAGCGGATTACGAGCAGTACTTC.

This clone has ten or more counts. The identical CDR3 is also encoded by other nucleotide sequences in the sample. The chain recombines TRBV27 with TRBJ1-5; perhaps TRBD1 as D (6 bases). Trimming removed 3 bases from V and 5 bases from J, with 8 bases in between. This CDR3 region has 13 residues. Germline V gene data show CDR1 as MNHEY and CDR2 as SMNVEV (reference sequence). The CDR3 loop is CASSLTGYQPQHF. The CDR3 DNA sequence: TGTGCCAGCAGTTTGACAGGCTATCAGCCCCAGCATTTT.

The sample holds a few counts of this clone. One base away lies a much larger clone, so this may be a sequencing read error. The chain employs TRBV28 and TRBJ1-1, with 7 bases aligning to TRBD1. From germline, CDR1 is MDHEN and CDR2 SYDVKM. Unmatched junction bases numbered 5, after V lost 5 bases and J lost 5 bases. This CDR3 contains 13 residues. The DNA for the CDR3 is TGTGCCAGCAGTCCATCAGGGGGTACTGAAGCTTTCTTT. Translating gives CASSPSGGTEAFF.

The table lists this clone with many counts. The chain combines TRBV9 with TRBJ1-2, with a possible D match to TRBD1 (5 bases). The CDR3 runs 12 residues. Trimming pared 3 bases from V and 4 bases from J, leaving 7 bases between. Germline V CDR1 and CDR2: SGDLS, YYNGEE. CDR3 sequence (DNA): TGTGCCAGCAGCGAGGGGTCCTATGGCTACACCTTC. It specifies CASSEGSYGYTF.

The sample holds many counts of this clone. This rearrangement joins TRBV9 to TRBJ2-1; D may be TRBD1 (5 bases). V gave up 6 bases and J gave up 5 bases, with 12 bases separating them. Germline V gene lookup returns CDR1 SGDLS and CDR2 YYNGEE. The CDR3 covers 13 residues. The CDR3 loop is CASNIPQDNEQFF. The CDR3 DNA reads as TGTGCCAGCAACATACCACAGGACAATGAGCAGTTCTTC. The variable domain in full, completed from reference TRBV9 and TRBJ2-1, reads DSGVTQTPKHLITATGQRVTLRCSPRSGDLSVYWYQQSLDQGLQFLIQYYNGEERAKGNILERFSAQQFPDLHSELNLSSLELGDSALYFCASNIPQDNEQFFGPGTRLTVL.

This clone was seen at least ten times. The V gene is TRBV4-3, the J gene TRBJ1-4; unclear D gene. Per the germline V gene, CDR1 is LGHNA and CDR2 is YSLEER. This CDR3 has 15 residues. V was pared by 4 bases and J by 8 bases, with 17 bases between. CDR3 sequence reads: CASSPSRVTGEKLFF. In nucleotides, the CDR3 is TGCGCCAGCAGCCCAAGCCGGGTTACTGGGGAAAAACTGTTTTTT.

This clone has ten or more counts. V is TRBV5-1 and J is TRBJ1-2; 9 bases fit TRBD1. The CDR3 totals 15 residues. Per the germline V gene, CDR1 is SGHRS and CDR2 is YFSETQ. The J segment lost 6 bases and the V segment lost 0 bases, leaving 6 bases of the junction unmatched. The CDR3 loop is CASSLEARTGDGYTF. In DNA form, the CDR3 reads TGCGCCAGCAGCTTGGAAGCTAGGACAGGGGATGGCTACACCTTC.

This clone has a count of ten or more. The chain couples TRBV7-3 to TRBJ2-2; D possibly corresponds to TRBD1 (5 bases). CDR3 length: 16 amino acids. Trimming removed 5 bases at V and 0 bases at J, with 13 bases between. Germline V CDR1 and CDR2: SGHTA, FQGTGA. The CDR3 spells CASSARQSANTGELFF. The CDR3 nucleotides read TGTGCCAGCAGCGCCAGACAGAGCGCGAACACCGGGGAGCTGTTTTTT. The whole variable domain, remainder taken from reference TRBV7-3 and TRBJ2-2, is GAGVSQTPSNKVTEKGKYVELRCDPISGHTALYWYRQSLGQGPEFLIYFQGTGAADDSGLPNDRFFAVRPEGSVSTLKIQRTERGDSAVYLCASSARQSANTGELFFGEGSRLTVL.

This clone was recorded at least ten times. The chain recombines TRBV6-5 with TRBJ2-5, with D possibly matching TRBD2 (6 bases). Germline CDR1 and CDR2: MNHEY and SVGAGI. V was pared by 7 bases and J by 4 bases, with 16 bases between. This CDR3 is built from 14 residues. This chain's CDR3 is CASNLAEGSETQYF. In DNA, the CDR3 is TGTGCCAGCAACTTAGCGGAGGGCTCAGAGACCCAGTACTTC.